The 28 T cell receptor beta chains below all came from one sample that was sequenced in a study of post-analysis software for immune sequencing data. Findings and caveats of the study: There were five or six TRBV segments more frequent in patients than controls, and TRBV5-6, TRBV5-1 and TRBV20-1 were among them.

cDNA libraries of TCR beta carried unique molecular identifiers. TCRdb re-analysed the PCR reads in MiXCR, keeping a single row per CDR3 protein. The sample lists over 250,000 distinct CDR3 sequences, 35% to 40% occurring once. Which antigens these TCRs recognize remains unknown. The source material was blood. These receptors all stem from a girl between 5 and 17 years old with multiple sclerosis.

Concerning this clonotype itself: A much larger clone differs from this one at a single base, so this may be a read error. This sequence joins TRBV27 and TRBJ1-4; 7 positions match TRBD1. CDR1 and CDR2 from the germline V gene are MNHEY and SMNVEV (reference sequence). Trimming at V came to 5 bases and at J to 16 bases, leaving 7 bases not matched to a gene. The CDR3 covers 11 residues. CDR3 coding DNA: TGTGCCAGCAGTGACAGGGTATCCCGGTTTTTT. Translating gives CASSDRVSRFF.

As regards this clonotype: Lacking the conserved final phenylalanine or tryptophan, this CDR3 likely reflects a read error. The chain combines TRBV12-3 or TRBV12-4 with TRBJ2-5; TRBD1 matches 7 bases. The J segment lost 11 bases and the V segment lost 5 bases, leaving 17 bases of the junction unmatched. The CDR3 consists of 15 residues. CDR3 protein: CASSPGQNVNNEQYL. The CDR3 DNA follows: TGTGCCAGCAGTCCGGGACAGAATGTCAACAATGAGCAGTACCTC.

This clonotype was seen at least ten times. The chain employs TRBV7-2 and TRBJ2-5, with 10 bases matching TRBD2. The V gene end was trimmed by 0 bases and the J gene end by 0 bases; junction bases not matched to a gene: 4. Germline lookup yields CDR1 SGHTA and CDR2 FQGNSA. This CDR3 region has 17 residues. The CDR3 coding sequence is TGTGCCAGCAGCTTAGCGTTAGCGGGAGGATACCAAGAGACCCAGTACTTC. Translated, it gives CASSLALAGGYQETQYF.

The rearrangement links TRBV15 to TRBJ2-2; a possible D gene is TRBD2 (6 bases). CDR1 is LNHNV and CDR2 is YYDKDF in the germline V gene (reference sequence). Between the trimmed V and J ends, which lost 0 bases and 5 bases, there was a span of 7 bases. This CDR3 spans 14 amino acids. The chain's CDR3 is CATSRERETGELFF. The CDR3 bases are TGTGCCACCAGCAGAGAGCGGGAAACCGGGGAGCTGTTTTTT.

V gene TRBV5-1 combines with J gene TRBJ1-3; D gene ambiguous. The V end was cut by 0 bases, the J end by 2 bases, with 9 bases between. CDR1 is SGHRS, CDR2 YFSETQ, per germline. The CDR3 consists of 15 residues. The CDR3 bases are TGCGCCAGCAGCTTGGTAGGCGATGCTGGAAACACCATATATTTT. Translation: CASSLVGDAGNTIYF.

With respect to this clonotype: A clone one base away is much larger, so this may be a read error. The rearrangement uses TRBV29-1 and TRBJ1-2; tentative D call: TRBD1 (5 bases). The CDR3 has 11 residues. CDR1 and CDR2 (germline): SQVTM, ANQGSEA. The CDR3 DNA reads as TGCAGCATTGAAGGCAGGGTAGGCTACACCTTC. Translation gives CSIEGRVGYTF. Complete variable domain (other parts from reference TRBV29-1 and TRBJ1-2): SAVISQKPSRDICQRGTSLTIQCQVDSQVTMMFWYRQQPGQSLTLIATANQGSEATYESGFVIDKFPISRPNLTFSTLTVSNMSPEDSSIYLCSIEGRVGYTFGSGTRLTVV.

This clonotype has a count of ten or more. The rearrangement uses TRBV7-2 and TRBJ2-5, with D possibly matching TRBD1 (5 bases). CDR1 and CDR2 from the germline V gene are SGHTA and FQGNSA. The CDR3 spans 15 residues. Trimming pared 3 bases from V and 5 bases from J, leaving 16 bases between. CDR3 sequence (DNA): TGTGCCAGCAGCTTCCGGACATCCTTATGGGAGACCCAGTACTTC. It translates to CASSFRTSLWETQYF.

Remarks on this clonotype: The junction shows a germline mismatch at one end, possibly a read error. The chain joins TRBV7-2 to TRBJ1-4; tentatively, D is TRBD1 (6 bases). Germline CDR1 and CDR2: SGHTA and FQGNSA. The CDR3 contains 13 residues. The CDR3 sequence is CVSSLGGNEKLFF. In nucleotides, the CDR3 is TGTGTCAGCAGCTTAGGGGGGAATGAAAAACTGTTTTTT.

This clonotype was counted ten times or more. V is TRBV21-1 and J is TRBJ2-4. TRBV21-1 is designated a pseudogene. The CDR3 runs 13 residues. The CDR3 bases are TGTGCCAGCAGTAGAATAGCCAAAAACATTCAGTACTTC. Encoded protein: CASSRIAKNIQYF.

A note on this clonotype: A read error may produce the germline difference seen at one junction end. The chain joins TRBV7-7 to TRBJ2-5; D gene ambiguous. From germline, CDR1 is SSHAT and CDR2 FNYEAQ (reference sequence). The CDR3 is 13 residues long. CDR3 sequence: CASSLGYGETQYF. Here the CDR3 DNA reads TGTGCTAGCAGCTTAGGGTACGGAGAGACCCAGTACTTC.

This clonotype showed up just a few times. The chain is built from TRBV15 and TRBJ2-5; D gene unclear. CDR1 LNHNV and CDR2 YYDKDF come from the germline V gene (reference sequence). V was trimmed by 0 bases and J by 2 bases, leaving 13 bases between them. CDR3 length: 16 amino acids. The CDR3 loop is CATSRDTQTLQETQYF. CDR3 in DNA: TGTGCCACCAGCAGAGATACCCAGACATTACAAGAGACCCAGTACTTC.

In regard to this clonotype: A much larger clone lies a single base off, so this may be a read error. The CDR3 region has the DNA TGTACCAGCAGTTTACGGCTAGCGGGAGGGTTCCAAGAGACCCAGTACTTC. It translates to CTSSLRLAGGFQETQYF. V usage is TRBV28 and J usage is TRBJ2-5; 12 positions agree with TRBD2. The CDR3 runs to 17 residues. The V gene's germline CDR1 is MDHEN and CDR2 SYDVKM.

A few counts support this clonotype. A junction boundary mismatches the germline segment, possibly from a read error. CDR3 loop: CAGSPTNRALNNEQFF. The CDR3 bases are TGTGCCGGCAGTCCGACCAACAGGGCCCTAAACAATGAGCAGTTCTTC. The rearrangement joins TRBV11-2 to TRBJ2-1; possible D gene TRBD1, 6 bases. The CDR3 spans 16 residues. Germline lookup yields CDR1 SGHAT and CDR2 FQNNGV.

In its sample, this clonotype was seen many times. The rearrangement joins TRBV20-1 to TRBJ1-2; the match to TRBD1 covers 8 bases. The trim removed 5 bases at V and 2 bases at J, leaving 10 bases unmatched. The germline V gene encodes CDR1 DFQATT and CDR2 SNEGSKA (reference sequence). The CDR3 is made up of 15 amino acids. The chain's CDR3 is CSASESDRANYGYTF. In DNA, the CDR3 is TGCAGTGCTTCCGAATCGGACAGGGCAAACTATGGCTACACCTTC.

This clonotype was counted many times. J is TRBJ2-5 and V is TRBV5-1, with D possibly being TRBD1 or TRBD2 (6 bases each). Per germline, CDR1 SGHRS and CDR2 YFSETQ. The ends were cut back, 7 bases at V and 3 bases at J, with 16 bases in the middle. This CDR3 contains 14 residues. The DNA for the CDR3 is TGCGCCAGCTCGAGGGGGGACGGCAAAGAGACCCAGTACTTC. Encoded protein: CASSRGDGKETQYF.

This clonotype was recorded at least ten times. The CDR3 reads CASSTTGYNEQFF. In nucleotides, the CDR3 is TGCGCCAGCAGCACAACAGGCTACAATGAGCAGTTCTTC. The chain couples TRBV5-1 to TRBJ2-1, with a tentative D call TRBD1 (5 bases). From germline, CDR1 is SGHRS and CDR2 YFSETQ. The CDR3 length is 13 residues. Trimming cost V 4 bases and J 3 bases, with 8 bases left between them.

Many counts were recorded for this clonotype. The chain recombines TRBV5-4 with TRBJ2-1, with unresolved D. CDR3 length: 13 amino acids. The V gene's germline CDR1 is SGHNT and CDR2 YYREEE (reference sequence). V was clipped by 5 bases and J by 7 bases, with 13 bases between them. The CDR3 loop reads CASSFLNENEQFF. CDR3 nucleotides: TGTGCCAGCAGTTTCCTAAATGAGAATGAGCAGTTCTTC.

The chain employs TRBV5-1 and TRBJ2-5; possibly TRBD1 for D (6 bases). CDR1 SGHRS and CDR2 YFSETQ come from the germline V gene. V shed 0 bases and J shed 13 bases, with 19 bases lying between them. CDR3 length equals 14 residues. CDR3: CASSLEGVRVHPYF. CDR3 DNA: TGCGCCAGCAGCTTGGAGGGGGTCAGGGTTCATCCGTACTTC.

The sample holds many counts of this clonotype. Relative to the germline gene, one junction end is altered; a read error may explain this. V usage is TRBV6-1 and J usage is TRBJ2-7, with D possibly matching TRBD1 (6 bases). There are 13 residues in the CDR3. CDR1 is MNHNS and CDR2 is SASEGT in the germline V gene. Here the CDR3 DNA reads TGTGCCAGCAGGGAAGGGACAAATTACGAGCAGTACTTC. It yields the protein CASREGTNYEQYF.

Comment on this clonotype: This may be a read error, as it is one base from a much larger clone. The rearrangement links TRBV3-1 to TRBJ1-4; 9 bases are shared with TRBD1. The CDR3 sequence is 14 residues long. Germline values: CDR1 LGHDT, CDR2 YNNKEL (reference sequence). The CDR3 region has the DNA TGTGCCGGCAGCACAGGGGGCACTAATGAAAAACTGTTTTTT. Its protein is CAGSTGGTNEKLFF. Based on the CDR3 plus reference TRBV3-1 and TRBJ1-4, the full variable domain is DTAVSQTPKYLVTQMGNDKSIKCEQNLGHDTMYWYKQDSKKFLKIMFSYNNKELIINETVPNRFSPKSPDKAHLNLHINSLELGDSAVYFCAGSTGGTNEKLFFGSGTQLSVL.

In this sample, this clonotype turned up once. With a much larger clone just one base away, this may be a read error. The rearrangement joins TRBV2 to TRBJ2-1; 9 nucleotides match TRBD1. The length of the CDR3 is 15 residues. V was clipped by 4 bases and J by 8 bases; unmatched bases: 9. CDR1 and CDR2 (germline): SNHLY, FYNNEI. CDR3: CASSVRGTGSDEQFF. CDR3 coding DNA: TGTGCCAGCAGTGTTCGCGGGACAGGGAGCGATGAGCAGTTCTTC.

This clonotype was counted between two and nine times. A read error may be the cause here, since a much bigger clone is one base away. The chain has TRBV5-1 and TRBJ2-1; the D gene is possibly TRBD2 (5 bases). The closer fit of TRBJ2-7 to the DNA end suggests the J call may be wrong. The germline V gene has CDR1 SGHRS and CDR2 YFSETQ. This CDR3 is built from 15 residues. The CDR3 is CASTVALSSYNEQYF. As DNA, the CDR3 is TGCGCCAGCACCGTAGCGCTGAGCTCCTACAATGAGCAGTACTTC.

Turning to this clonotype: A much larger clone is a single base away; this may be a read error. The rearrangement uses TRBV5-1 and TRBJ2-1; 9 nucleotides align to TRBD1. Per germline, CDR1 SGHRS and CDR2 YFSETQ. The CDR3 sequence is 17 residues long. The CDR3 loop is CTSSLALGTGMSNEQFF. The CDR3 coding sequence is TGCACCAGCAGCTTGGCTCTCGGGACAGGGATGTCCAATGAGCAGTTCTTC. Looking up the rest from reference TRBV5-1 and TRBJ2-1 gives the full variable domain: KAGVTQTPRYLIKTRGQQVTLSCSPISGHRSVSWYQQTPGQGLQFLFEYFSETQRNKGNFPGRFSGRQFSNSRSEMNVSTLELGDSALYLCTSSLALGTGMSNEQFFGPGTRLTVL.

This sequence joins TRBV9 and TRBJ2-1; perhaps TRBD2 as D (5 bases). This CDR3 has 16 residues. In germline, CDR1 is SGDLS, CDR2 YYNGEE. V was cut by 0 bases and J by 2 bases, with 12 bases left in between. CDR3 sequence reads: CASSVESSDAYNEQFF. CDR3 nucleotide sequence: TGTGCCAGCAGCGTAGAAAGTAGCGATGCCTACAATGAGCAGTTCTTC.

The V and J genes are TRBV5-1 and TRBJ2-5; D ambiguous. From germline, CDR1 is SGHRS and CDR2 YFSETQ. The V end lost 4 bases, the J end lost 5 bases, and 18 bases lay between the germline ends. The CDR3 spans 15 residues. CDR3 region: CASSPAVTPPETQYF. DNA for the CDR3: TGCGCCAGCAGCCCGGCAGTAACCCCACCGGAGACCCAGTACTTC.

CDR3 coding DNA: TGCGCCAGCAGTGGGACAGCGGGAGAGCAGTACTTC. Protein sequence: CASSGTAGEQYF. The chain has TRBV10-1 and TRBJ2-4, with TRBD2 identical over 8 bases. This CDR3 is built from 12 residues. The junction had 6 bases not matched to a gene; V was cut back by 4 bases and J by 13 bases. Germline V lookup: CDR1 WNHNN, CDR2 SYGVQD (reference sequence).

This clonotype was found a few times. This chain joins TRBV28 and TRBJ1-6, with a possible D match to TRBD1 (5 bases). The length of the CDR3 is 13 residues. Trimming took off 7 bases at V and 6 bases at J, with 10 bases between the two ends. CDR1 is MDHEN and CDR2 is SYDVKM in the germline V gene. CDR3 nucleotide sequence: TGTGCCAGCACTTCGACAGTTAATTCACCCCTCCACTTT. Amino acids: CASTSTVNSPLHF.

This clonotype was counted many times. The chain recombines TRBV6-5 with TRBJ2-1; D unresolved. The CDR3 extends over 15 amino acids. The V gene lost 2 bases and the J gene lost 0 bases, with 8 bases spanning the gap. Germline V gene data show CDR1 as MNHEY and CDR2 as SVGAGI. The CDR3, as DNA: TGTGCCAGCAGTTACAAACCGAGCTCCTACAATGAGCAGTTCTTC. Translating it yields CASSYKPSSYNEQFF.